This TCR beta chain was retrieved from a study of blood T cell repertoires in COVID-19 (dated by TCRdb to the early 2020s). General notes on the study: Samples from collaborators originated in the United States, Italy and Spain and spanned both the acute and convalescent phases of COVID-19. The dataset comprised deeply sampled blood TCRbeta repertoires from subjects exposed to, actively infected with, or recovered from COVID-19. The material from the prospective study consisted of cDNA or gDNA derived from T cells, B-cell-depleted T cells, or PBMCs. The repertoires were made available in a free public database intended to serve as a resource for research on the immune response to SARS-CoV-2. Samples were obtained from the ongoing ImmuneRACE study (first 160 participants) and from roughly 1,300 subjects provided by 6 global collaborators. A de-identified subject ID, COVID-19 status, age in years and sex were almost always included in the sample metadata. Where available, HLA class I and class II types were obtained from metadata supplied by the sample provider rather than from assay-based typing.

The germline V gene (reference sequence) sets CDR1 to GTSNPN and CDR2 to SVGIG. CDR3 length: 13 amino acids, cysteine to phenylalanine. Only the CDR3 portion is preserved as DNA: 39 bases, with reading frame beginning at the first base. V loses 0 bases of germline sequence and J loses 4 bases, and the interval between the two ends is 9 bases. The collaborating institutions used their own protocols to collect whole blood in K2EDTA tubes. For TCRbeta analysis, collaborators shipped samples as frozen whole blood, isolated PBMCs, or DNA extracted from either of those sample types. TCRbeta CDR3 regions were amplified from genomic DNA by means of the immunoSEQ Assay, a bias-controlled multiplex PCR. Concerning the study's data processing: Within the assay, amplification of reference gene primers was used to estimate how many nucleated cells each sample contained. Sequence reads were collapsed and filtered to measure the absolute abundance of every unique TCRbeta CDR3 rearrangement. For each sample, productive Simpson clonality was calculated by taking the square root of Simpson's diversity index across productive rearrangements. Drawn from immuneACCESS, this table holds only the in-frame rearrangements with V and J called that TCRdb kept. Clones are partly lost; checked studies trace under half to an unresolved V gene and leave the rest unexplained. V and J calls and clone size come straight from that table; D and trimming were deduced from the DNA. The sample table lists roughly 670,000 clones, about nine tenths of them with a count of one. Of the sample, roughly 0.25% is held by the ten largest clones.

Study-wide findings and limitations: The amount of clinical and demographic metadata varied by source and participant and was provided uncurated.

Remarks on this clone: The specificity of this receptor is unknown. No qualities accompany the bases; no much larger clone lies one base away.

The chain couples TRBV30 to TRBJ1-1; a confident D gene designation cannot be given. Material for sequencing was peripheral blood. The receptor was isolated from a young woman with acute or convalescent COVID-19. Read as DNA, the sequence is TGTGCCTGGAGTGTATACCGGGGCACTGAAGCTTTCTTT. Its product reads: CAWSVYRGTEAFF.